This TCR beta chain was captured by sequencing in a study of T cell responses to AZD1222 COVID-19 vaccine. J gave up 6 bases and V 3 bases, and 4 bases lay outside the gene matches. The CDR3 totals 16 residues. From germline, CDR1 is LNHDA and CDR2 SQIVND (reference sequence). The repertoire was sequenced with immunoSEQ multiplex PCR; TCRdb's copy has only in-frame clones and lacks some. The sample gives about 93,000 clones, 65% to 90% of which show up once; around 8.2% is in the top ten. To note about this clone: What it binds is unknown.

Study-wide points: Among the donors, most were white British and more were female, and clonal diversity was possibly underestimated. No day 14 peak samples; only post-peak repertoires were characterized.

This sequence joins TRBV19 and TRBJ2-2, with 13 bases lining up with TRBD2. The origin of this receptor is an adult in good health. The specimen comprised peripheral blood, sampled on day 0 of AZD1222 vaccination. The CDR3 DNA reads TGTGCCAGTAGTATCTCGGGACTAGCGGGATCCGGGGAGCTGTTTTTT. This sequence encodes CASSISGLAGSGELFF.